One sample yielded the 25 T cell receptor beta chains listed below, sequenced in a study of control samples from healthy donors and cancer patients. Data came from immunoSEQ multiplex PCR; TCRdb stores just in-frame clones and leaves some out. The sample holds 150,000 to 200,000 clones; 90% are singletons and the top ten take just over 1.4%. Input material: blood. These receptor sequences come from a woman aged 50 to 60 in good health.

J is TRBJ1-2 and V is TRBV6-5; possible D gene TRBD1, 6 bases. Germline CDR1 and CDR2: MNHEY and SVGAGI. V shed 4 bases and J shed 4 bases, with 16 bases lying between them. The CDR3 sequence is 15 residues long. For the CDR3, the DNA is TGTGCCAGCAGTTTAACAGGGAGCGTGAGCTATGGCTACACCTTC. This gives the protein CASSLTGSVSYGYTF.

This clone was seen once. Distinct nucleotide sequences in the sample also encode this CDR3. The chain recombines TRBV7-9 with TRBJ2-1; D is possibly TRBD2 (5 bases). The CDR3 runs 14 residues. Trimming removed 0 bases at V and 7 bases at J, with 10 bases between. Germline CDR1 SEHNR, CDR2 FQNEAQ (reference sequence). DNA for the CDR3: TGTGCCAGCAGCTTAGCGGGCGGGTTAAATGAGCAGTTCTTC. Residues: CASSLAGGLNEQFF.

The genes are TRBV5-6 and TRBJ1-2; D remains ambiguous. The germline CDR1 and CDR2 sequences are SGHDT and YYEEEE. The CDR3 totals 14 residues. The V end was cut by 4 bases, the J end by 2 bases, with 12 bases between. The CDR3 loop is CASSTDLYNYGYTF. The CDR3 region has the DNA TGTGCCAGCAGCACGGACCTTTACAACTATGGCTACACCTTC.

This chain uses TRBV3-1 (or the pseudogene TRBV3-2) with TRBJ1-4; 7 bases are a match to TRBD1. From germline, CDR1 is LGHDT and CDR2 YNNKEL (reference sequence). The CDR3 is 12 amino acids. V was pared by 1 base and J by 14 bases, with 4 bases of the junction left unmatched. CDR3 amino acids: CASSQVTGQLFF. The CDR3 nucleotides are TGTGCCAGCAGCCAAGTCACGGGACAGCTGTTTTTT.

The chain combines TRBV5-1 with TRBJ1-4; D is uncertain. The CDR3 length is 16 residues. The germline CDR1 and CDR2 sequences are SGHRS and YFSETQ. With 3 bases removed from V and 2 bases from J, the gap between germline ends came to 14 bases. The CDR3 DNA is TGCGCCAGCAGCTCTCTACCTTTTCGGACTAATGAAAAACTGTTTTTT. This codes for CASSSLPFRTNEKLFF. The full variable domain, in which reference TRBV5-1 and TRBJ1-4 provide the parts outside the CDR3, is KAGVTQTPRYLIKTRGQQVTLSCSPISGHRSVSWYQQTPGQGLQFLFEYFSETQRNKGNFPGRFSGRQFSNSRSEMNVSTLELGDSALYLCASSSLPFRTNEKLFFGSGTQLSVL.

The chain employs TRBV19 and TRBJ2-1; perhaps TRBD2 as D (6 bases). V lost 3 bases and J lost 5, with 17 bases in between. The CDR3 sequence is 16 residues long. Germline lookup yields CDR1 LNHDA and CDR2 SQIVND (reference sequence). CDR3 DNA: TGTGCCAGTAGTATTTTGCCCGCGGAGGGGCACAATGAGCAGTTCTTC. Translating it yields CASSILPAEGHNEQFF.

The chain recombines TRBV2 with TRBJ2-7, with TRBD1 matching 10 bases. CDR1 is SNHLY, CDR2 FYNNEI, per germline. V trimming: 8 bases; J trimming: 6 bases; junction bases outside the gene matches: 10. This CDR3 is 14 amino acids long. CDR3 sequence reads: CASGAGTGDVEQYF. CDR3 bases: TGTGCCAGCGGGGCCGGGACAGGGGATGTCGAGCAGTACTTC. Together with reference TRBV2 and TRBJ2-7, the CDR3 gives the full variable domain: EPEVTQTPSHQVTQMGQEVILRCVPISNHLYFYWYRQILGQKVEFLVSFYNNEISEKSEIFDDQFSVERPDGSNFTLKIRSTKLEDSAMYFCASGAGTGDVEQYFGPGTRLTVT.

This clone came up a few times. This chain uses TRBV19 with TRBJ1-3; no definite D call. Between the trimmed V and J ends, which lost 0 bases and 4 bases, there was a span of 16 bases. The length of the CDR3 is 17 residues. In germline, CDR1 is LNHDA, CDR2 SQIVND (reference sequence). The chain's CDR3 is CASSIEATSVGGNTIYF. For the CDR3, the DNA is TGTGCCAGTAGTATAGAGGCGACGAGCGTGGGAGGAAACACCATATATTTT.

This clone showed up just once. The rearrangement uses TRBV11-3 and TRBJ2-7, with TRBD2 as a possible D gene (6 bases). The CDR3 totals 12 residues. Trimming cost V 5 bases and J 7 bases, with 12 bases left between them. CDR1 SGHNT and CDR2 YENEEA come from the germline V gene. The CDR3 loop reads CASSPGGHEQYF. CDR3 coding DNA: TGTGCCAGCAGCCCCGGGGGTCATGAGCAGTACTTC.

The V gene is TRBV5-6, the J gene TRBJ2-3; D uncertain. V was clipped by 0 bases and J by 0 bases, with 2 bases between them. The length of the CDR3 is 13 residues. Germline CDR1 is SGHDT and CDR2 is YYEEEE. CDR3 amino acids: CASSLGSTDTQYF. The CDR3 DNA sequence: TGTGCCAGCAGCTTGGGAAGCACAGATACGCAGTATTTT.

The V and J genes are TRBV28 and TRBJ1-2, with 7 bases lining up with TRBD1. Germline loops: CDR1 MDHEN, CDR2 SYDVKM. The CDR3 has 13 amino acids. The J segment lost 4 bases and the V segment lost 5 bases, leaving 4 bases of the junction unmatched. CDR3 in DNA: TGTGCCAGCAGTCATACAGGGGTCTATGGCTACACCTTC. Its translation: CASSHTGVYGYTF.

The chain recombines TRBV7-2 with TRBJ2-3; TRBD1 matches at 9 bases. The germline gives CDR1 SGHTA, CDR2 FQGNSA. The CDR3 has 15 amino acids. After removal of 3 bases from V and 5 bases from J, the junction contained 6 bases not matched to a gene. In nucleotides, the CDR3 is TGTGCCAGCAGCTTGGGACAGGGATGGATAGATACGCAGTATTTT. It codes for CASSLGQGWIDTQYF.

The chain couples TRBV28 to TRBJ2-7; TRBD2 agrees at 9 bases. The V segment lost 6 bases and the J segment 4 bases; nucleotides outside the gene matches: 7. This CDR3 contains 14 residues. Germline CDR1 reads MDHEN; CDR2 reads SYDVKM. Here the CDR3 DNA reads TGTGCCAGCAGAATAGCGGGGGTGAGTTACGAGCAGTACTTC. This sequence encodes CASRIAGVSYEQYF.

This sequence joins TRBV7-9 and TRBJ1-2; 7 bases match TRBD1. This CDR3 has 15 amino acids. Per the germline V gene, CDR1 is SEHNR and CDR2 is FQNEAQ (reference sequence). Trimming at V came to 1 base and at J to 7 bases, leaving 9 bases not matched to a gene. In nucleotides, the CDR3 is TGTGCCAGCAGCTTAGACGGTCACAGGGGCCCTGGCTACACCTTC. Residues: CASSLDGHRGPGYTF.

The DNA of the CDR3 is TGTGCCAGCAGCATCACCCCCGGGGGGCGCGGGGGCTACACCTTC. It codes for CASSITPGGRGGYTF. The chain combines TRBV11-2 with TRBJ1-2; possible D gene TRBD1, 6 bases. V was cut by 5 bases and J by 8 bases, with 21 bases left in between. This CDR3 region has 15 residues. CDR1 is SGHAT, CDR2 FQNNGV, per germline.

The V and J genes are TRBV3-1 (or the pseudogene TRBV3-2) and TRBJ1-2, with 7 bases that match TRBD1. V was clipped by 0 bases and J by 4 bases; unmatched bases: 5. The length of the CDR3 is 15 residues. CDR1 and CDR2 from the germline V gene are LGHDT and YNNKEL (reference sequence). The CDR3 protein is CASSQDDRVSYGYTF. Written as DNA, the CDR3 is TGTGCCAGCAGCCAAGACGACAGGGTATCCTATGGCTACACCTTC.

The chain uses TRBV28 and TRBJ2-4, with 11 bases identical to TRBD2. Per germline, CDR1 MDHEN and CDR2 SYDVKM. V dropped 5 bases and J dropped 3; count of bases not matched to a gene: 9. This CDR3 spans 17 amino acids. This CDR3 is CASSIRTSGRDKNIQYF. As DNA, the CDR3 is TGTGCCAGCAGTATCCGGACTAGCGGGCGGGACAAAAACATTCAGTACTTC.

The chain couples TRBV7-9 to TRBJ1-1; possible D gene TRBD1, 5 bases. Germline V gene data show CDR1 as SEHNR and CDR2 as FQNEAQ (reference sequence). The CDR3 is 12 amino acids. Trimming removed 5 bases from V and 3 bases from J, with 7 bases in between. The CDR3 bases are TGTGCCAGCAGCAAAGGGGACACTGAAGCTTTCTTT. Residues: CASSKGDTEAFF.

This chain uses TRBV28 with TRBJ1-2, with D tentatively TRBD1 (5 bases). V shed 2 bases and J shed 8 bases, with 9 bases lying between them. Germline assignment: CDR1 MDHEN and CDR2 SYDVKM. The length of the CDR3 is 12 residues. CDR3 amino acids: CASSLLGEGYTF. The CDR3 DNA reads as TGTGCCAGCAGTTTACTAGGGGAAGGCTACACCTTC.

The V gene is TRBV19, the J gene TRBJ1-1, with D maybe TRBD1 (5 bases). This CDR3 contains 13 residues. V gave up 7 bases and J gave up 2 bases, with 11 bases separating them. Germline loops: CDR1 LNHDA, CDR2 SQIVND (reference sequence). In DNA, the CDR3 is TGTGCCAGTAAGGGGCAGGGAAACACTGAAGCTTTCTTT. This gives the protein CASKGQGNTEAFF.

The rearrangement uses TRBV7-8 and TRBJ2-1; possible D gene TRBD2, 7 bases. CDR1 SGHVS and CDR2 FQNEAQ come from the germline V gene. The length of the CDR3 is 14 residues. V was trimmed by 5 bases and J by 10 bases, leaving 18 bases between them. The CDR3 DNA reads TGTGCCAGCAGCCGAGTAGGGGGGGCCGGAGAGCAGTTCTTC. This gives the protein CASSRVGGAGEQFF.

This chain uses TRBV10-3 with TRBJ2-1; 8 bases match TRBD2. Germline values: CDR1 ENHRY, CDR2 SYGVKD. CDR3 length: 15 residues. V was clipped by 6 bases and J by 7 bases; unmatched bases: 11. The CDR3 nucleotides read TGTGCCATCAGCGCCCCAGCGGGAGTAGGGAATGAGCAGTTCTTC. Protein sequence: CAISAPAGVGNEQFF.

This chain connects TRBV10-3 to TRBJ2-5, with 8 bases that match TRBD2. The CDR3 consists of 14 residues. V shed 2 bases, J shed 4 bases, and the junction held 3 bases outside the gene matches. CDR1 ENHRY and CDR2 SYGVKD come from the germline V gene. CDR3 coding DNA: TGTGCCATCAGTGAGGCGGGGGGCAGAGAGACCCAGTACTTC. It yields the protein CAISEAGGRETQYF.

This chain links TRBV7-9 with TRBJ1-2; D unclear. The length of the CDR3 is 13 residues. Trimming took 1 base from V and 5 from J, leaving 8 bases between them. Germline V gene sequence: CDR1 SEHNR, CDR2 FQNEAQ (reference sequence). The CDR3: CASSLGTVYGYTF. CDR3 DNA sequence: TGTGCCAGCAGCTTAGGCACAGTATATGGCTACACCTTC. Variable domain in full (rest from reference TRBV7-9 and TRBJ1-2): DTGVSQNPRHKITKRGQNVTFRCDPISEHNRLYWYRQTLGQGPEFLTYFQNEAQLEKSRLLSDRFSAERPKGSFSTLEIQRTEQGDSAMYLCASSLGTVYGYTFGSGTRLTVV.

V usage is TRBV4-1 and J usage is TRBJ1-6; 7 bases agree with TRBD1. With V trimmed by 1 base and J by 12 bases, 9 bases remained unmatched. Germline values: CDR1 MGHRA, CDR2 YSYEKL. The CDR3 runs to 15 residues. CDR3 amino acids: CASSQGQGEFRPLHF. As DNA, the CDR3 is TGCGCCAGCAGCCAAGGACAGGGAGAATTCAGACCCCTCCACTTT.